This TCR beta chain was captured in a study of shared clonotypes between healthy human individuals. The germline CDR1 and CDR2 sequences are SGHTA and FQGNSA. The V gene lost 5 bases and the J gene lost 8 bases, with 18 bases spanning the gap. The CDR3 consists of 14 residues. The table came from immunoSEQ multiplex PCR; TCRdb's copy has only in-frame clones and leaves some out. The table has about 1.5 million clones, 95% to 99% seen once. The sequence was collected from a man in his thirties or forties in good health. The chain couples TRBV7-2 to TRBJ1-2; perhaps TRBD1 as D (6 bases). Sequencing was done on a sample of naive CD4+ T cells sorted from blood. Sample subset: CD45RA+ positively selected. CDR3 residues: CASSPLRQGHGYTF. The CDR3 DNA reads TGTGCCAGCAGCCCCCTAAGGCAGGGGCACGGCTACACCTTC.